The rows below give T cell receptor beta chains drawn from one sample of a study of blood T cell repertoires in COVID-19. TCRdb keeps only in-frame clones here, not all; method: immunoSEQ multiplex PCR. The sample yields approximately 50,000 clones, approximately 91% seen once. Sequencing was carried out using peripheral blood. The receptors come from a human donor in a cohort sampled during active COVID-19. Both conserved end residues are part of each CDR3. D genes are given only for firm matches. Where a row states a size, it is once, few, many or the class of an expanded clone; other rows omit it.

d_gene: TRBD1
abundance: once
v_gene: TRBV11-2
j_gene: TRBJ2-4
CDR3nt: TGTGCCAGCAGCTCGACAGGGGCACTAGCCAAAAACATTCAGTACTTC
CDR3aa: CASSSTGALAKNIQYF

d_gene: -
abundance: -
v_gene: TRBV6-5
j_gene: TRBJ1-1
CDR3nt: TGTGCCAGCAGTTACACCAACAAAAACACTGAAGCTTTCTTT
CDR3aa: CASSYTNKNTEAFF

d_gene: -
abundance: -
v_gene: TRBV7-2
j_gene: TRBJ1-1
CDR3nt: TGTGCCAGCAGCTTAGCGCCCAGGACTGAAGCTTTCTTT
CDR3aa: CASSLAPRTEAFF

d_gene: TRBD1
abundance: -
v_gene: TRBV30
j_gene: TRBJ1-2
CDR3nt: TGTGCCTCGGCAGGGGGCGCGGGCTACACCTTC
CDR3aa: CASAGGAGYTF

d_gene: -
abundance: -
v_gene: TRBV29-1
j_gene: TRBJ1-1
CDR3nt: TGCAGCGCAACGCCAGGGAACACTGAAGCTTTCTTT
CDR3aa: CSATPGNTEAFF

d_gene: -
abundance: once
v_gene: TRBV6-2/TRBV6-3
j_gene: TRBJ2-5
CDR3nt: TGTGCCAGCAGTCCCCGGTTAGGGGAGGGACAACAAGAGACCCAGTACTTC
CDR3aa: CASSPRLGEGQQETQYF

d_gene: -
abundance: -
v_gene: TRBV6-1
j_gene: TRBJ2-4
CDR3nt: TGTGCCAGCAGTGCCCCATGGCAGGGGTGGACAAAAAACATTCAGTACTTC
CDR3aa: CASSAPWQGWTKNIQYF

d_gene: -
abundance: -
v_gene: TRBV5-6
j_gene: TRBJ1-6
CDR3nt: TGTGCCAGCAGCTTGGCGGGGATGGCTTCACCCCTCCACTTT
CDR3aa: CASSLAGMASPLHF

d_gene: -
abundance: -
v_gene: TRBV10-2
j_gene: TRBJ2-3
CDR3nt: TGCGCCAGCAGTGAGGGCTCGCGCACAGATACGCAGTATTTT
CDR3aa: CASSEGSRTDTQYF

d_gene: -
abundance: -
v_gene: TRBV5-8
j_gene: TRBJ2-1
CDR3nt: TGTGCCAGCAGCTCGTCCTTTGAGCAGTTCTTC
CDR3aa: CASSSSFEQFF

d_gene: -
abundance: -
v_gene: TRBV24-1
j_gene: TRBJ1-5
CDR3nt: TGTGCCACCAGTGATCTCGGGATAACTCAGCATTTT
CDR3aa: CATSDLGITQHF

d_gene: TRBD2
abundance: once
v_gene: TRBV11-3
j_gene: TRBJ2-2
CDR3nt: TGTGCCAGCAGCCCCAAGGGGACTAGGGGCACCGGGGAGCTGTTTTTT
CDR3aa: CASSPKGTRGTGELFF

d_gene: TRBD2
abundance: -
v_gene: TRBV5-1
j_gene: TRBJ2-1
CDR3nt: TGCGCCAGCAGCTTGGCTTTCCTAGCGGACAAACAAAAGCAGTTCTTC
CDR3aa: CASSLAFLADKQKQFF

d_gene: -
abundance: once
v_gene: TRBV27
j_gene: TRBJ2-5
CDR3nt: TGTGCCAGCAGTTTCCGACTAGGCCAAGAGACCCAGTACTTC
CDR3aa: CASSFRLGQETQYF

d_gene: -
abundance: -
v_gene: TRBV30
j_gene: TRBJ2-4
CDR3nt: TGTGCCTGGAGTTCCGCCCCGCGGGCCAAAAACATTCAGTACTTC
CDR3aa: CAWSSAPRAKNIQYF

d_gene: -
abundance: -
v_gene: TRBV28
j_gene: TRBJ2-2
CDR3nt: TGTGCCAGCAGTCCACAATCCACCGGGGAGCTGTTTTTT
CDR3aa: CASSPQSTGELFF

d_gene: TRBD1
abundance: -
v_gene: TRBV5-1
j_gene: TRBJ1-2
CDR3nt: TGCGCCAGCAGCTTTCACAGGGGTTTGGCATATGGCTACACCTTC
CDR3aa: CASSFHRGLAYGYTF

d_gene: -
abundance: -
v_gene: TRBV6-5
j_gene: TRBJ2-7
CDR3nt: TGTGCCAGCAGCCGTGACAGCCCCTACGAGCAGTACTTC
CDR3aa: CASSRDSPYEQYF

d_gene: -
abundance: -
v_gene: TRBV6-5
j_gene: TRBJ1-5
CDR3nt: TGTGCCAGCAGGAGGTCGCTCAATCAGCCCCAGCATTTT
CDR3aa: CASRRSLNQPQHF

d_gene: TRBD2
abundance: -
v_gene: TRBV30
j_gene: TRBJ2-3
CDR3nt: TGTGCCTGGAGTATGAGGCTAGCGGGATCAGATACGCAGTATTTT
CDR3aa: CAWSMRLAGSDTQYF

d_gene: -
abundance: -
v_gene: TRBV5-1
j_gene: TRBJ2-5
CDR3nt: TGCGCCAGCAGCTTCCGGTCGGCCGGGGAGACCCAGTACTTC
CDR3aa: CASSFRSAGETQYF

d_gene: -
abundance: -
v_gene: TRBV7-2
j_gene: TRBJ1-4
CDR3nt: TGTGCCAGCAGGAGAGGGGAGGTCCCTTCCGAAAAACTGTTTTTT
CDR3aa: CASRRGEVPSEKLFF

d_gene: TRBD2
abundance: -
v_gene: TRBV13
j_gene: TRBJ2-5
CDR3nt: TGTGCCAGCAGCTATAAGACTAGCGGGATGGAGACCCAGTACTTC
CDR3aa: CASSYKTSGMETQYF

d_gene: -
abundance: -
v_gene: TRBV19
j_gene: TRBJ1-2
CDR3nt: TGTGCCAGTAGTATAGACCTGTACTATGGCTACACCTTC
CDR3aa: CASSIDLYYGYTF

d_gene: -
abundance: -
v_gene: TRBV29-1
j_gene: TRBJ2-3
CDR3nt: TGCACCGCTCGGGGGAGCACAGATACGCAGTATTTT
CDR3aa: CTARGSTDTQYF

d_gene: -
abundance: -
v_gene: TRBV28
j_gene: TRBJ2-7
CDR3nt: TGTGCCAGCAGTGACGGGACCTACGAGCAGTACTTC
CDR3aa: CASSDGTYEQYF

d_gene: -
abundance: -
v_gene: TRBV6-2/TRBV6-3
j_gene: TRBJ1-3
CDR3nt: TGTGCCAGCAGTTTCGTCGGGGTCTCTGGAAACACCATATATTTT
CDR3aa: CASSFVGVSGNTIYF

d_gene: -
abundance: -
v_gene: TRBV27
j_gene: TRBJ2-7
CDR3nt: TGTGCCAGCAGTTCCCTTGTGGGCGAGTACGAGCAGTACTTC
CDR3aa: CASSSLVGEYEQYF

d_gene: TRBD1
abundance: -
v_gene: TRBV7-8
j_gene: TRBJ2-1
CDR3nt: TGTGCCAGCAGCTGGACAGGTAGCTCCTACAATGAGCAGTTCTTC
CDR3aa: CASSWTGSSYNEQFF

d_gene: -
abundance: -
v_gene: TRBV7-2
j_gene: TRBJ1-2
CDR3nt: TGTGCCAGCAGCCTTACCGGCCGGGGGAGGTATGGCTACACCTTC
CDR3aa: CASSLTGRGRYGYTF

d_gene: TRBD2
abundance: -
v_gene: TRBV19
j_gene: TRBJ2-1
CDR3nt: TGTGCCAGTAGTGAGGGACTAGCGGGTTACAATGAGCAGTTCTTC
CDR3aa: CASSEGLAGYNEQFF

d_gene: TRBD1
abundance: -
v_gene: TRBV6-5
j_gene: TRBJ2-7
CDR3nt: TGTGCCAGCAGTTCCCCCGGACAGGGCTACGAGCAGTACTTC
CDR3aa: CASSSPGQGYEQYF

d_gene: -
abundance: -
v_gene: TRBV6-9
j_gene: TRBJ1-4
CDR3nt: TGTGCCAGCAGTTATCTGATGACAGCCAGTGAAAAACTGTTTTTT
CDR3aa: CASSYLMTASEKLFF

d_gene: -
abundance: -
v_gene: TRBV27
j_gene: TRBJ1-1
CDR3nt: TGTGCCAGCAGTCCCCAGGCGTTCAGGGCCGCGGGGACTGAAGCTTTCTTT
CDR3aa: CASSPQAFRAAGTEAFF

d_gene: TRBD1
abundance: -
v_gene: TRBV10-3
j_gene: TRBJ1-1
CDR3nt: TGTGCCATCACGGCCGAGACAGGGGTCTTGAACACTGAAGCTTTCTTT
CDR3aa: CAITAETGVLNTEAFF

d_gene: -
abundance: once
v_gene: TRBV6-5
j_gene: TRBJ2-5
CDR3nt: TGTGCCAGTTCGGTTCGTGTGCAAGAGACCCAGTACTTC
CDR3aa: CASSVRVQETQYF

d_gene: -
abundance: -
v_gene: TRBV28
j_gene: TRBJ1-1
CDR3nt: TGTGCCAGCAGTATCTCCCCCTTATTGGATGGAGGGAGTCGGACTGAAGCTTTCTTT
CDR3aa: CASSISPLLDGGSRTEAFF

d_gene: TRBD2
abundance: -
v_gene: TRBV3-1/TRBV3-2
j_gene: TRBJ2-1
CDR3nt: TGTGCCAGCAGCCCATCGGGGGGCTCCTACAATGAGCAGTTCTTC
CDR3aa: CASSPSGGSYNEQFF

d_gene: TRBD2
abundance: -
v_gene: TRBV6-5
j_gene: TRBJ2-2
CDR3nt: TGTGCCAGCAGTTTACAGCGGGGGGCCACCACCGGGGAGCTGTTTTTT
CDR3aa: CASSLQRGATTGELFF

d_gene: -
abundance: -
v_gene: TRBV18
j_gene: TRBJ2-1
CDR3nt: TGTGCCAGCTCCGCCAGCGGCAACAATGAGCAGTTCTTC
CDR3aa: CASSASGNNEQFF

d_gene: -
abundance: few
v_gene: TRBV28
j_gene: TRBJ1-2
CDR3nt: TGTGCCAGCAGTTTTGACGGGGACTATGGCTACACCTTC
CDR3aa: CASSFDGDYGYTF

d_gene: -
abundance: -
v_gene: TRBV14
j_gene: TRBJ1-2
CDR3nt: TGTGCCAGCAGTCATGCCCAGGGTGGCTACACCTTC
CDR3aa: CASSHAQGGYTF

d_gene: TRBD1
abundance: -
v_gene: TRBV19
j_gene: TRBJ1-1
CDR3nt: TGTGCCAGTAGTATGGGGCAGGGGGCTGAAACTGAAGCTTTCTTT
CDR3aa: CASSMGQGAETEAFF

d_gene: -
abundance: -
v_gene: TRBV28
j_gene: TRBJ2-1
CDR3nt: TGTGCCAGCAGTCTTACCAGCGGAAGCTCCTACAATGAGCAGTTCTTC
CDR3aa: CASSLTSGSSYNEQFF

d_gene: -
abundance: -
v_gene: TRBV9
j_gene: TRBJ1-5
CDR3nt: TGTGCCAGCAGCGTAGGTTCAGATAGCAATCAGCCCCAGCATTTT
CDR3aa: CASSVGSDSNQPQHF

d_gene: TRBD2
abundance: -
v_gene: TRBV24-1
j_gene: TRBJ2-1
CDR3nt: TGTGCCACGGGTCGAGCGGGAGCTTACAATGAGCAGTTCTTC
CDR3aa: CATGRAGAYNEQFF

d_gene: -
abundance: few
v_gene: TRBV25-1
j_gene: TRBJ1-5
CDR3nt: TGTGCCAGCAGTATCGGACATTTCGGGCCCCAGCATTTT
CDR3aa: CASSIGHFGPQHF